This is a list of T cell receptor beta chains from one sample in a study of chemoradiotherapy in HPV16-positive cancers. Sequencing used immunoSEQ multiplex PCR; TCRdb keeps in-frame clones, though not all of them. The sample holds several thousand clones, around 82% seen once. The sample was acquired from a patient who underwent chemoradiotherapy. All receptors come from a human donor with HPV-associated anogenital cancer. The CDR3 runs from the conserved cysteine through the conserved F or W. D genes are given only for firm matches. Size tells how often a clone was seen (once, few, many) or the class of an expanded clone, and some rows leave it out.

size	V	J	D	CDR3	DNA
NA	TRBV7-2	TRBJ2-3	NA	CASSLDIASGTTDTQYF	TGTGCCAGCAGCTTAGACATCGCCAGCGGGACAACAGATACGCAGTATTTT
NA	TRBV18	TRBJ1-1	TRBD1	CASSPTGDEEAFF	TGTGCCAGCTCACCGACAGGGGATGAGGAAGCTTTCTTT
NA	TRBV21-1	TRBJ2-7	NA	CASSKIGTGRKSEQYF	TGTGCCAGCAGCAAAATAGGTACAGGGAGAAAAAGCGAGCAGTACTTC
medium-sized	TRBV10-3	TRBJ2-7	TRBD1	CAIRGQTHEQYF	TGTGCCATCAGGGGACAGACCCACGAGCAGTACTTC
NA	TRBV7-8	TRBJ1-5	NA	CASSFLGSNQPQHF	TGTGCCAGCAGCTTTCTGGGGAGCAATCAGCCCCAGCATTTT
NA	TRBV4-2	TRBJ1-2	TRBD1	CASSQEGGGVHGYTF	TGTGCCAGCAGCCAAGAGGGAGGGGGCGTGCATGGCTACACCTTC
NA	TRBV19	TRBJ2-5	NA	CASNSGPKIQETQYF	TGTGCCAGTAATTCGGGACCAAAAATCCAAGAGACCCAGTACTTC
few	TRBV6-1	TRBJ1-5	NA	CASKYSNQPQHF	TGTGCCAGTAAGTATAGCAATCAGCCCCAGCATTTT
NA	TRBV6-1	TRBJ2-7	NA	CASRIVGQPVYEQYF	TGTGCCAGCAGAATAGTCGGGCAGCCAGTCTACGAGCAGTACTTC
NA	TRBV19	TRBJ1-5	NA	CASSISRIRGNQPQHF	TGTGCCAGTAGTATAAGCCGTATCAGAGGCAATCAGCCCCAGCATTTT
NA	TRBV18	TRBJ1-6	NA	CASSLTGYNSPLHF	TGTGCCAGCTCACTTACAGGTTATAATTCACCCCTCCACTTT
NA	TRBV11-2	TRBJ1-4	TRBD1	CASSGRTGVWEKLFF	TGTGCCAGCAGCGGACGGACAGGGGTTTGGGAAAAACTGTTTTTT
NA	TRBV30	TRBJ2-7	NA	CAWSALTFGRYEQYF	TGTGCCTGGAGTGCCCTCACTTTCGGCAGATACGAGCAGTACTTC
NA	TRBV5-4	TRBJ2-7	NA	CASSWRGEQYF	TGTGCCAGCAGCTGGCGGGGCGAGCAGTACTTC
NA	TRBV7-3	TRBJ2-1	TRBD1	CASSYARDRAGMQFF	TGTGCCAGCAGCTACGCCCGGGACAGGGCCGGTATGCAGTTCTTC
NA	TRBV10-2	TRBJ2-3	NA	CASARRIAADTQYF	TGCGCCAGCGCGAGGCGTATAGCGGCAGATACGCAGTATTTT